The TCR beta chain under discussion was sequenced for a study of cytomegalovirus exposure and HLA in healthy donors. PCR involved 60 Vbeta and 13 Jbeta primers. As processed by the authors: In a later analysis, of around 85 million unique beta chains, roughly 9.9 million appeared in at least two donors. The repertoire was sequenced with immunoSEQ multiplex PCR; TCRdb's copy has only in-frame clones and lacks some. V and J calls and clone size come straight from that table; D and trimming were deduced from the DNA. The table lists roughly 200,000 clones, 79% of them singletons. The ends lost 6 bases at V and 2 bases at J; junction bases unmatched: 1. This CDR3 comprises 13 residues. Germline CDR1 reads MDHEN; CDR2 reads SYDVKM.

V usage is TRBV28 and J usage is TRBJ2-4, with TRBD2 identical over 7 bases. The receptor comes from a middle-aged woman in good health and CMV-seronegative. Sample: PBMCs. The CDR3 protein is CASRGGTKNIQYF. The CDR3 DNA is TGTGCCAGCAGGGGGGGGACCAAAAACATTCAGTACTTC.